This T cell receptor beta chain was captured in a study of T cell responses to AZD1222 COVID-19 vaccine (dated by TCRdb to the early 2020s). The study in broad terms: Because spike-specific TCR depth and breadth did not differ between the two schedules, AZD1222 recipients who got a second dose at roughly 4 weeks were pooled with those who got a second dose at roughly 12 weeks. TCR sequencing was performed for about 250 trial participants, of whom about 210 were given two doses of AZD1222 and some 25 were given two doses of MenACWY control vaccine. Trial participants were enrolled by age into subgroups of 18-55, 56-69 and 70-plus years, and around 150, 29 and 61 TCR-sequenced participants, respectively, were included in these subgroups. Study-wide findings and limitations: Vaccine-associated CD4 TCRs spanned the whole spike protein, with dominant responses in regions 160-218 and 743-854. Only five to seven AZD1222 recipients were SARS-CoV-2 seropositive at baseline, limiting conclusions about previously exposed vaccinees. Reportedly, almost half of the unique spike-specific TCRs recognized epitopes lying outside the regions that are mutated in the B.1.351 and B.1.1.7 variants. Spike-specific TCR breadth and depth rose significantly after two AZD1222 doses compared with day 0 and with MenACWY recipients. Participants were mostly white British and included more females than males, and it was suggested by the authors that clonal diversity may have been underestimated. The 56-69-year group was small, and its depth increase did not reach significance, likely because of low power. Because no day 14 peak-response samples were available, the repertoires could be characterized only after the peak T cell response.

This clone was recorded once. What antigen it recognizes has not been identified. The record has no base qualities; no much larger clone is one base away. The CDR3 regions of human TCRbeta chains were analyzed by immunosequencing. Under the source paper's analysis protocol: Repertoire TCRs were checked for matches against a reference library of SARS-CoV-2-specific TCRs that had been generated using the MIRA antigen-specificity platform. Breadth meant the fraction of unique TCRs that were SARS-CoV-2-associated, whereas depth meant the fraction of total T cells that were SARS-CoV-2-associated. Each spike-specific TCR was assigned to its reactive spike region and to a CD4 or CD8 class using the MIRA data. Log10-transformed breadth and depth values were compared by one-way ANOVA with Sidak's multiple comparisons tests. The table comes from immuneACCESS by way of TCRdb, which keeps in-frame sequences with V and J called. Part of the clones is missing from these tables; in studies checked, under half for an unresolved V gene and the rest for unknown reasons. V and J calls and clone size follow that table, whereas D and trimming were derived from the DNA. The sample has 110,000 to 150,000 clones on record, over 90% of them singletons. The ten largest clonotypes hold around 5% of the sample.

In the paper's terms, the time point label means: baseline before first vaccination. Samples from vaccinated people were obtained from the UK trials COV001 and COV002, which included a single-blind randomized controlled phase 2/3 trial of AZD1222 (ChAdOx1 nCoV-19) in healthy adults. Trial participant PBMC samples were collected at day 0 and day 28 after the second dose for TCRbeta chain sequencing. The source of this sequence is an adult in good health. Sequenced material: peripheral blood, taken on day 0 of AZD1222 vaccination.

The DNA sequence is TGTGCCAGCAGCTTTGCAGACACTGAAGCTTTCTTT. Its coded protein is CASSFADTEAFF. In this chain, TRBV7-9 is recombined with TRBJ1-1; too little of a D gene remains to name it. Spanning cysteine to phenylalanine, the CDR3 consists of 12 amino acids. CDR3 DNA only is kept here, 36 bases in frame from base 1. Cut back by 3 bases and 3 bases, the V and J ends lie 5 bases apart. As encoded in the germline V gene (reference sequence), CDR1 is SEHNR while CDR2 is FQNEAQ.